One sample yielded the 6 T cell receptor beta chains listed below, sequenced in a study of blood T cell repertoires in COVID-19. The method was immunoSEQ multiplex PCR; TCRdb's version includes in-frame clones alone and lacks a portion of them. The table records hundreds of thousands of clones, roughly nine tenths of them present only once. Input material: PBMCs or T cells enriched from blood (not recorded which). The source is a man in his fifties or sixties who had recovered from COVID-19.

V gene TRBV5-1 combines with J gene TRBJ1-3; a weak D match, TRBD1 (6 bases). Trimming took 1 base from V and 0 from J, leaving 14 bases between them. Germline CDR1 is SGHRS and CDR2 is YFSETQ. This CDR3 is 17 amino acids long. CDR3 nucleotides: TGCGCCAGCAGCTTGTTGACAGGAGCTAGCTCTGGAAACACCATATATTTT. Its translation: CASSLLTGASSGNTIYF.

The CDR3 DNA reads as TGTGCCAGCAGTTTGCCGGTTACTGAAGCTTTCTTT. As protein: CASSLPVTEAFF. This chain links TRBV12-3 or TRBV12-4 with TRBJ1-1; D gene ambiguous. The CDR3 runs 12 residues. V lost 3 bases and J 5 bases, leaving 7 bases between the germline ends.

In DNA, the CDR3 is TGTGCCAGCAGTTCCGGGACAGCTAATGAAAAACTGTTTTTT. Translated, it gives CASSSGTANEKLFF. V is TRBV6-5 and J is TRBJ1-4; 7 nucleotides agree with TRBD1. This CDR3 comprises 14 residues. V lost 4 bases and J lost 3; bases outside the gene matches: 2. CDR1 is MNHEY and CDR2 is SVGAGI in the germline V gene.

This chain links TRBV7-2 with TRBJ2-1; D gene ambiguous. In germline, CDR1 is SGHTA, CDR2 FQGNSA. CDR3 size: 12 residues. V was cut by 5 bases and J by 2 bases, with 4 bases left in between. The CDR3 DNA is TGTGCCAGCAGCACTACCTACAATGAGCAGTTCTTC. This encodes CASSTTYNEQFF.

This chain uses TRBV3-1 (or the pseudogene TRBV3-2) with TRBJ1-2, with TRBD1 matching over 11 bases. Losses at the gene ends were 8 bases for V and 4 bases for J; bases not matched to a gene: 3. The length of the CDR3 is 13 residues. Germline assignment: CDR1 LGHDT and CDR2 YNNKEL (reference sequence). CDR3: CASGQGAGYGYTF. DNA of the CDR3: TGTGCCAGCGGACAGGGGGCTGGCTATGGCTACACCTTC.

In this sample, this clone turned up a few times. This rearrangement joins TRBV18 to TRBJ1-1; 7 bases are shared with TRBD1. After removal of 6 bases from V and 6 bases from J, the junction contained 10 bases not matched to a gene. The CDR3 length is 14 residues. CDR1 is KGHSH, CDR2 LQKENI, per germline. The CDR3 bases are TGTGCCAGCTCGATAGCGACAGGGCCGGCTGAAGCTTTCTTT. Protein sequence: CASSIATGPAEAFF.